This TCR beta chain is drawn from a study of blood T cell repertoires in COVID-19. The CDR3 has 12 amino acids. V lost 3 bases to trimming and J lost 7 bases, with 9 bases between them. Germline lookup yields CDR1 MNHEY and CDR2 SVGAGI. This clone was detected a few times. Authors' analysis steps: The assay estimated nucleated cells by amplifying reference gene primers. The protocol was immunoSEQ multiplex PCR, while the TCRdb copy is restricted to in-frame clones and leaves out a portion. V, J and clone size reflect that table, while D and trimming were determined from the DNA. The sample records a few hundred thousand clones, 75% to 90% being singletons.

The TCR was taken from a woman under 40 who had recovered from COVID-19. The chain carries TRBV6-5 and TRBJ1-2; no clear D. Sequences were obtained from PBMCs or T cells enriched from blood (not recorded which). CDR3 sequence: CASSYISGGYTF. The CDR3 bases are TGTGCCAGCAGTTATATATCGGGTGGCTACACCTTC.